One T cell receptor beta chain is described in this entry. Its antigen is still unknown. The read stops 3 residues short of the end of the CDR3; the missing end is completed from the germline J gene. The data are from a study of T cells in women clearing cervical HPV infection. The CDR3 runs 15 residues. CDR1 is LNHDA, CDR2 SQIVND, per germline (reference sequence). Study conclusions and caveats: CIN3+ cases had significantly higher TCR repertoire richness than controls, but evenness did not differ. Richness plus V gene abundances separated cases from controls with AUC roughly 0.83. TRBV6-7 relative abundance averaged 0.11% in cases and roughly 0.17% in controls. Timing of associations relative to infection is unclear; T-cell subsets were not isolated.

The data were produced by immunoSEQ multiplex PCR, yet TCRdb's version contains in-frame clones alone and is incomplete. This sample lists more than 25,000 clones; its ten largest clones have about 23%. This TCR derives from a woman between 18 and 69 years old with a cervical HPV16 infection that either progressed to CIN3+ or cleared (not recorded which). Sequenced input: blood buffy coat. The V and J genes are TRBV19 and TRBJ2-3; D may be TRBD2 (7 bases). CDR3 protein: CASHRRGASRQPQYF. The covered CDR3 bases are TGTGCCAGCCATCGACGGGGGGCGTCTCGGCAGCCG.